This entry describes one TCR beta chain. Profiled with immunoSEQ multiplex PCR; TCRdb holds only in-frame clones, not every one. The sample lists some 200,000 clones, around 95% occurring once. The CDR3 runs 12 residues. The V gene end was trimmed by 6 bases and the J gene end by 12 bases; junction bases not matched to a gene: 7. The source of the sample is a study of blood T cell repertoires in COVID-19. Study background: Some COVID-19 samples were acute and others convalescent; all came from the United States, Italy and Spain. PBMCs, B-cell-depleted T cells, or T cells were the source of the cDNA or gDNA that made up the material.

Input material: peripheral blood. The source is a man younger than 40 with COVID-19, enrolled during active disease. This sequence joins TRBV12-3 or TRBV12-4 and TRBJ2-1; 8 bases align to TRBD2. DNA of the CDR3: TGTGCCAGCAGGAGGACTAGCTTGGTGCAGTTCTTC. This translates into CASRRTSLVQFF.